Below, 4 T cell receptor beta chains from the same sample are listed, as sequenced in a study of T cells in Graves' hyperthyroidism and ophthalmopathy. Amplified TCR beta CDR3 regions derived from RNA transcripts. HTBI primers drove first-round RT-PCR of the TCR CDR3. MiXCR, applied by TCRdb to the multiplex PCR reads, yields one record per CDR3 protein. The sample records 700,000 to 850,000 distinct CDR3 sequences, around a third being singletons. The sample taken for sequencing was blood. The receptors were sampled from a woman in her thirties or forties with Graves' hyperthyroidism.

The table lists this clonotype with many counts. This rearrangement joins TRBV11-2 to TRBJ1-6; D is undetermined. V lost 0 bases to trimming and J lost 0 bases, with 6 bases between them. Per germline, CDR1 SGHAT and CDR2 FQNNGV. The CDR3 contains 16 residues. The CDR3 DNA sequence: TGTGCCAGCAGCTTAGACATGACCTCCTATAATTCACCCCTCCACTTT. Translation: CASSLDMTSYNSPLHF.

The chain combines TRBV12-5 with TRBJ2-5; 11 nucleotides agree with TRBD1. V lost 4 bases, J lost 1 base, and 2 bases stayed unmatched. Germline lookup yields CDR1 LGHNT and CDR2 FRNRAP. The CDR3 is 15 amino acids. The CDR3 reads CASGSGTGGQETQYF. The CDR3 DNA reads as TGTGCTAGTGGTTCCGGGACAGGGGGCCAAGAGACCCAGTACTTC. The variable domain in full, with the rest retrieved from reference TRBV12-5 and TRBJ2-5, is DARVTQTPRHKVTEMGQEVTMRCQPILGHNTVFWYRQTMMQGLELLAYFRNRAPLDDSGMPKDRFSAEMPDATLATLKIQPSEPRDSAVYFCASGSGTGGQETQYFGPGTRLLVL.

The rearrangement joins TRBV3-1 to TRBJ1-2; D unclear. CDR1 and CDR2 from the germline V gene are LGHDT and YNNKEL (reference sequence). V lost 4 bases, J lost 3 bases, and 15 bases lay in between. The length of the CDR3 is 15 residues. The CDR3 region has the DNA TGTGCCAGCAGCCCTGTCTTGGCTACCTACTATGGCTACACCTTC. Translation: CASSPVLATYYGYTF.

This rearrangement joins TRBV6-2 or TRBV6-3 to TRBJ1-2; 9 bases map to TRBD1. V was clipped by 6 bases and J by 2 bases; unmatched bases: 13. CDR1 and CDR2 (germline): MNHEY, SVGEGT. The CDR3 consists of 17 residues. CDR3 in DNA: TGTGCCAGCAGCCCGGGACAGGGCACCTTATTCAACTATGGCTACACCTTC. It translates to CASSPGQGTLFNYGYTF.